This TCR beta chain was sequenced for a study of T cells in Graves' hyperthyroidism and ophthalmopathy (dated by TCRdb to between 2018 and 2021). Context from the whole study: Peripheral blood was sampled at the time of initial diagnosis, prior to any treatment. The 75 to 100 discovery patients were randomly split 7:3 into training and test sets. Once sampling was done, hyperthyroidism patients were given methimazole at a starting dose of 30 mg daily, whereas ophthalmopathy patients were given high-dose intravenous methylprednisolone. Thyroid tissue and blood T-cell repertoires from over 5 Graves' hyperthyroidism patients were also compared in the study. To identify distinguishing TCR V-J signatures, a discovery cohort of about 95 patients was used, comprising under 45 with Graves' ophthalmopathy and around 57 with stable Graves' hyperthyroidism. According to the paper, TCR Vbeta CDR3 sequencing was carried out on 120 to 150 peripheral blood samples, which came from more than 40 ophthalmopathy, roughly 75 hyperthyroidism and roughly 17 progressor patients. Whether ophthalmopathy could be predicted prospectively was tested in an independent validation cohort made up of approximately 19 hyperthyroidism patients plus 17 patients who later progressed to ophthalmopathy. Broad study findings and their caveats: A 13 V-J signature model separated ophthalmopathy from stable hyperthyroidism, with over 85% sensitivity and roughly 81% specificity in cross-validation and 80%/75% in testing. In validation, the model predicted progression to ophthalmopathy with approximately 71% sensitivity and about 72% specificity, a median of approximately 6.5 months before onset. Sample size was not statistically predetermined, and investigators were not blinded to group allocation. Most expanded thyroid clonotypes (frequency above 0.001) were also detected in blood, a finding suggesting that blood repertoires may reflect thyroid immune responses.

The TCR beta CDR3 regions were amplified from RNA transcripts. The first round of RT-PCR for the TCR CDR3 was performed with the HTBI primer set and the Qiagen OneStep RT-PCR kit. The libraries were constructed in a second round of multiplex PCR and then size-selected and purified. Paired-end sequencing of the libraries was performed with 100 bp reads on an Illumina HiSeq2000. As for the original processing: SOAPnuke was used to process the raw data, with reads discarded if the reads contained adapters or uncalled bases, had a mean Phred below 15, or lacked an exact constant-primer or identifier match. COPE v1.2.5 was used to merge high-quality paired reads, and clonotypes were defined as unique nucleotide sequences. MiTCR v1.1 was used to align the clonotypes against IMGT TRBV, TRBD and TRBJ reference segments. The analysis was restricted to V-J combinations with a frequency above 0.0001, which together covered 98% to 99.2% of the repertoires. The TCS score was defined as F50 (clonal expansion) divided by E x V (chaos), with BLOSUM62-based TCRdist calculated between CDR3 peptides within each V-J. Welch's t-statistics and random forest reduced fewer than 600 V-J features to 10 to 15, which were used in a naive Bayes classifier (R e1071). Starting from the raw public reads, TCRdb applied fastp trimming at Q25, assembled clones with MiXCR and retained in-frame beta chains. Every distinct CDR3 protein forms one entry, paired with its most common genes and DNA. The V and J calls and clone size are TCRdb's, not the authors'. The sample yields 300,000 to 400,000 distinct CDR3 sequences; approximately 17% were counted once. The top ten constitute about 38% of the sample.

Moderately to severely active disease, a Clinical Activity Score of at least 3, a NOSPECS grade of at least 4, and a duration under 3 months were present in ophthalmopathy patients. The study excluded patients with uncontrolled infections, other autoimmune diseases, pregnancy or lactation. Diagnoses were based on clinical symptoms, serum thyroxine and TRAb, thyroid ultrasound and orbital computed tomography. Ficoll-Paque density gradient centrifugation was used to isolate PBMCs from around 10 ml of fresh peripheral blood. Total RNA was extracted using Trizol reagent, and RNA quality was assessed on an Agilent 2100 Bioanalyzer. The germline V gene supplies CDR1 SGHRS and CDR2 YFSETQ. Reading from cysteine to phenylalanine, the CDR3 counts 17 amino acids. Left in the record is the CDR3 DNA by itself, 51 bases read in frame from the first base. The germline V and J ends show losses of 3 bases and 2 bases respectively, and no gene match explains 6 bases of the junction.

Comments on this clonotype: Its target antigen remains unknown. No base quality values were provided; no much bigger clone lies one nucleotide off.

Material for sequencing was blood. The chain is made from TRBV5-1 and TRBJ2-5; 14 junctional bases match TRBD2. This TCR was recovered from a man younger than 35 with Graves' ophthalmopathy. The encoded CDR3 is CASSWGTSGGLQETQYF. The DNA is TGCGCCAGCAGCTGGGGGACTAGCGGGGGCCTACAAGAGACCCAGTACTTC.